This TCR beta chain was captured in a study of blood T cell repertoires in COVID-19 (TCRdb year 2020). As for the study more broadly: Samples covering the acute and convalescent phases of COVID-19 were provided by collaborators in the United States, Italy and Spain. The prospective study material was composed of cDNA or gDNA derived from T cells, B-cell-depleted T cells, or PBMCs. The dataset comprised deeply sampled blood TCRbeta repertoires from subjects exposed to, actively infected with, or recovered from COVID-19. The repertoires were made available in a free public database intended to serve as a resource for research on the immune response to SARS-CoV-2. Samples were obtained from the ongoing ImmuneRACE study (first 160 participants) and from 950 to 1,500 subjects provided by 6 global collaborators. A de-identified subject ID, COVID-19 status, age in years and sex were almost always included in the sample metadata. Where available, HLA class I and class II types were taken from metadata supplied by the sample provider and were not determined by assay-based typing. The study at large found these results: Clinical and demographic metadata were provided uncurated, with the amount varying by source and participant.

The immunoSEQ Assay, a bias-controlled multiplex PCR, was used to amplify TCRbeta CDR3 regions from genomic DNA. The authors' pipeline ran thus. Within the assay, amplification of reference gene primers was used to estimate how many nucleated cells each sample contained. To quantify the absolute abundance of each unique TCRbeta CDR3 rearrangement, sequence reads were collapsed and filtered. For each sample, productive Simpson clonality was calculated as the square root of Simpson's diversity index over productive rearrangements. TCRdb limited this immuneACCESS table to in-frame rearrangements with V and J called. A share of clones is missing; checked studies link under half to unresolved V genes, and the rest is unexplained. V, J and clone size reflect that table, while D and trimming were determined from the DNA. In all, the sample holds 100,000 to 150,000 clones, and around 70% of those were seen once. The ten largest make up 4.5% to 6% of the sample.

One collaborating source in Seattle enrolled patients during active infection and followed them longitudinally through the course of disease. Whole blood was collected in K2EDTA tubes by collaborating institutions according to the institutions' own protocols. Collaborator samples were shipped for TCRbeta analysis as frozen whole blood, isolated PBMCs, or DNA extracted from either sample type. A note on this clone: Its antigen target is currently unknown. No clone much larger than this one lies a single base away; base qualities are absent.

The sequenced sample was peripheral blood. This TCR came from a man older than 75 with COVID-19, enrolled during active disease.

The nucleotide sequence reads as follows: TGCAGTGCTAGTCGACAGACATTACAAGAGACCCAGTACTTC. This encodes CSASRQTLQETQYF. This receptor chain uses TRBV20-1 and TRBJ2-5; TRBD1 is possibly the D segment (5 matching bases). Reading from cysteine to phenylalanine, the CDR3 counts 14 amino acids. CDR3 DNA is the only sequence kept; it has 42 bases, read in frame from the first base. As encoded in the germline V gene (reference sequence), CDR1 is DFQATT while CDR2 is SNEGSKA. V sheds 3 bases and J sheds 2 bases, leaving 13 bases between their ends.